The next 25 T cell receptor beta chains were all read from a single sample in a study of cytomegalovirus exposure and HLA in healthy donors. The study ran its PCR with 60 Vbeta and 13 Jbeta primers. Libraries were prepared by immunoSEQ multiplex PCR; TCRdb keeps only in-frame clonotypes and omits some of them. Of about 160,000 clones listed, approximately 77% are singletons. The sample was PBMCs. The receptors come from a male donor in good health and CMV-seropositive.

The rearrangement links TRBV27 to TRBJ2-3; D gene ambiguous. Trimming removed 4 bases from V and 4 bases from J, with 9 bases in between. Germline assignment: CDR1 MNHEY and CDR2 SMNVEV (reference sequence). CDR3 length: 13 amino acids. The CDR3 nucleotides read TGTGCCAGCAGTTCGGGTTCCCCAGATACGCAGTATTTT. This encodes CASSSGSPDTQYF.

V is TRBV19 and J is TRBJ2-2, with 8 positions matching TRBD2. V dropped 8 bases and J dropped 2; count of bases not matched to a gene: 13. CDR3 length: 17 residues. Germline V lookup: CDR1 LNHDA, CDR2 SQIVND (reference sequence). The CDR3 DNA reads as TGTGCCAGTGCCCGCCCAGGGCGGGGGGCAAACACCGGGGAGCTGTTTTTT. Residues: CASARPGRGANTGELFF. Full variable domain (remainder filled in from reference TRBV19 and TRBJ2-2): DGGITQSPKYLFRKEGQNVTLSCEQNLNHDAMYWYRQDPGQGLRLIYYSQIVNDFQKGDIAEGYSVSREKKESFPLTVTSAQKNPTAFYLCASARPGRGANTGELFFGEGSRLTVL.

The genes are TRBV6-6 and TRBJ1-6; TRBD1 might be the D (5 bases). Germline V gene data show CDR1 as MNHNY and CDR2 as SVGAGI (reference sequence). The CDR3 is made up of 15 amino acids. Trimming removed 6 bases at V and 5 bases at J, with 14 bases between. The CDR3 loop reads CASRTVGANNSPLHF. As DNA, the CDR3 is TGTGCCAGCAGGACGGTTGGGGCTAATAATTCACCCCTCCACTTT.

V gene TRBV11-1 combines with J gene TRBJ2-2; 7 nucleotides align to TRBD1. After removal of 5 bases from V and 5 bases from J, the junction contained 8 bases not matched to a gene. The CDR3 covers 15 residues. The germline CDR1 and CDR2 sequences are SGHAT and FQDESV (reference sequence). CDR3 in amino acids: CASSAGTARTGELFF. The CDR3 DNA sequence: TGTGCCAGCAGCGCCGGGACAGCGAGAACCGGGGAGCTGTTTTTT.

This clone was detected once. CDR3 residues: CASSQGLAGAVSQETQYF. The CDR3 DNA follows: TGCGCCAGCAGCCAAGGACTAGCGGGGGCAGTGTCCCAAGAGACCCAGTACTTC. V is TRBV4-1 and J is TRBJ2-5, with 12 positions matching TRBD2. V lost 1 base to trimming and J lost 1 base; unmatched junction nucleotides: 7. CDR3 length: 18 amino acids. CDR1 is MGHRA and CDR2 is YSYEKL in the germline V gene.

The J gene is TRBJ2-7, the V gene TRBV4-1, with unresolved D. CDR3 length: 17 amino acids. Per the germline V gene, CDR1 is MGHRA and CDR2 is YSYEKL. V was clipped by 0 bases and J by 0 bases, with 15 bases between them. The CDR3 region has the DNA TGCGCCAGCAGCCAAGATTCCTGGCCTGCCAACTCCTACGAGCAGTACTTC. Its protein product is CASSQDSWPANSYEQYF.

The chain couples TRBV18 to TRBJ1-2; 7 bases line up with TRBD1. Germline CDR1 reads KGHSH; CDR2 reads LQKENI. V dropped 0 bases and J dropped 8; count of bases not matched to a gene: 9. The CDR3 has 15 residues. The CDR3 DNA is TGTGCCAGCTCACCACCGCACATACAGGGGAGAGGCTACACCTTC. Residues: CASSPPHIQGRGYTF. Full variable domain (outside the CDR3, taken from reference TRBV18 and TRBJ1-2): NAGVMQNPRHLVRRRGQEARLRCSPMKGHSHVYWYRQLPEEGLKFMVYLQKENIIDESGMPKERFSAEFPKEGPSILRIQQVVRGDSAAYFCASSPPHIQGRGYTFGSGTRLTVV.

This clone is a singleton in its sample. The CDR3 loop is CASSLTGLSGQPQHF. In DNA form, the CDR3 reads TGTGCCAGTAGTCTGACAGGGCTGAGCGGTCAGCCCCAGCATTTT. This chain joins TRBV19 and TRBJ1-5, with TRBD1 matching over 7 bases. The CDR3 runs 15 residues. The germline CDR1 and CDR2 sequences are LNHDA and SQIVND (reference sequence). The V gene end was trimmed by 5 bases and the J gene end by 6 bases; junction bases not matched to a gene: 10.

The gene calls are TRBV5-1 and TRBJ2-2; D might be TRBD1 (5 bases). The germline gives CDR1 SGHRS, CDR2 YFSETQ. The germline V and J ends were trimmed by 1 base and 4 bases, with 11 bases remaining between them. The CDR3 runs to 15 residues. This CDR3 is CASSLTDSSTGELFF. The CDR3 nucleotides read TGCGCCAGCAGCTTGACCGACAGTAGCACCGGGGAGCTGTTTTTT.

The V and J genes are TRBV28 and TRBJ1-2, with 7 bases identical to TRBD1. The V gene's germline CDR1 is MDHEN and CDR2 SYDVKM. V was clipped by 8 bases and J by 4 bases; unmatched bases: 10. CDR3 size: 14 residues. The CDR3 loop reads CASLTGDGVYGYTF. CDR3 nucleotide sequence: TGTGCCAGCCTAACAGGGGATGGGGTCTATGGCTACACCTTC.

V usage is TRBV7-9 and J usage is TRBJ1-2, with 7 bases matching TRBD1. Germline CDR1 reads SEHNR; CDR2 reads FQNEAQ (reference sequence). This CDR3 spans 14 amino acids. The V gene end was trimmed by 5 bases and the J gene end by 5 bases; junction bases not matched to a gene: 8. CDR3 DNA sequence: TGTGCCAGCAGCGACGGACAGGTTGGTTATGGCTACACCTTC. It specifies CASSDGQVGYGYTF.

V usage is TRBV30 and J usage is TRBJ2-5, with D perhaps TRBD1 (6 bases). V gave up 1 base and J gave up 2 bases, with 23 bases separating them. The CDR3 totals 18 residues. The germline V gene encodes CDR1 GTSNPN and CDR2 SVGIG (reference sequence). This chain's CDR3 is CAWSGDVVGANWQETQYF. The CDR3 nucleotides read TGTGCCTGGAGTGGTGACGTAGTGGGGGCGAATTGGCAAGAGACCCAGTACTTC.

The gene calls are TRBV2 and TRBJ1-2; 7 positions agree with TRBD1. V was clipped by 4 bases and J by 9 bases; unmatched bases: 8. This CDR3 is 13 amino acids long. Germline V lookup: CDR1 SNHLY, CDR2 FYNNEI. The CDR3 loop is CASSGEGASSYTF. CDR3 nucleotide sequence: TGTGCCAGCAGTGGCGAGGGGGCCTCGAGCTACACCTTC.

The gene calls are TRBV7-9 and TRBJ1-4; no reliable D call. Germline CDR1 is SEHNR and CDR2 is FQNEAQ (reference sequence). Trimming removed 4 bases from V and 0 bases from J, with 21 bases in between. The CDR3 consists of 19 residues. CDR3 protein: CASSSPGPILPTTNEKLFF. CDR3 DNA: TGTGCCAGCAGCTCCCCTGGGCCTATCCTTCCCACAACTAATGAAAAACTGTTTTTT.

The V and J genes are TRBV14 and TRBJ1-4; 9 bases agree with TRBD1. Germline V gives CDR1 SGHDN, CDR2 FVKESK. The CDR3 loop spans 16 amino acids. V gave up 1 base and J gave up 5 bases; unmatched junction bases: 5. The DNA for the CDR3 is TGTGCCAGCAGCCAAGGGTTGACAGGGGGAAATGAAAAACTGTTTTTT. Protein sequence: CASSQGLTGGNEKLFF.

DNA for the CDR3: TGTGCCAGCATCCCCAGGTCTAGCACAGATACGCAGTATTTT. Translating it yields CASIPRSSTDTQYF. The chain couples TRBV7-9 to TRBJ2-3; D is uncertain. The length of the CDR3 is 14 residues. Per germline, CDR1 SEHNR and CDR2 FQNEAQ (reference sequence). The V and J ends lost 7 bases and 0 bases respectively, with 11 bases between them. Combining the CDR3 with reference TRBV7-9 and TRBJ2-3 gives the whole variable domain DTGVSQNPRHKITKRGQNVTFRCDPISEHNRLYWYRQTLGQGPEFLTYFQNEAQLEKSRLLSDRFSAERPKGSFSTLEIQRTEQGDSAMYLCASIPRSSTDTQYFGPGTRLTVL.

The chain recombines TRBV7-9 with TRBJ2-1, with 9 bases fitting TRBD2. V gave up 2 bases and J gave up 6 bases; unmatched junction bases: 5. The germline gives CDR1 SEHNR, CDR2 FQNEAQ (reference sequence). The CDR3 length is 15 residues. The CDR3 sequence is CASSLQRGVPNEQFF. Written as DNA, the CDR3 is TGTGCCAGCAGCTTACAGCGGGGGGTCCCCAATGAGCAGTTCTTC.

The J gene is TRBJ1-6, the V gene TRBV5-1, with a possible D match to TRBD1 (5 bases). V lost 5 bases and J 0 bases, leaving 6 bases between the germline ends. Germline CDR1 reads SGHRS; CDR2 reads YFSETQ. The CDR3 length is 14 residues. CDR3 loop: CASRDNSYNSPLHF. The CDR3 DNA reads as TGCGCCAGCAGGGACAACTCCTATAATTCACCCCTCCACTTT.

CDR3 nucleotide sequence: TGTGCCAGCTTGGGGGGGGGCGATGAGCAGTACTTC. It translates to CASLGGGDEQYF. J is TRBJ2-5 and V is TRBV6-1; a possible D gene is TRBD2 (7 bases). The CDR3 contains 12 residues. Germline CDR1 is MNHNS and CDR2 is SASEGT. Trimming pared 8 bases from V and 11 bases from J, leaving 18 bases between.

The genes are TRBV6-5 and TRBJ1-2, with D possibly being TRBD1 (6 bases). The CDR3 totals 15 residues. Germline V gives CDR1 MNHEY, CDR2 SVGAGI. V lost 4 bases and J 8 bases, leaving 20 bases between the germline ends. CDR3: CASSSSRGGGRGYTF. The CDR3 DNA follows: TGTGCCAGCAGTTCTTCTCGAGGGGGAGGGCGGGGCTACACCTTC.

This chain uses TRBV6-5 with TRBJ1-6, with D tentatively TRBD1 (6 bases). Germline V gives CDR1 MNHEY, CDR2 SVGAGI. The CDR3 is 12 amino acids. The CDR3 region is CAAGASGSPLHF. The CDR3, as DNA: TGTGCAGCAGGGGCTTCGGGTTCACCCCTCCACTTT.

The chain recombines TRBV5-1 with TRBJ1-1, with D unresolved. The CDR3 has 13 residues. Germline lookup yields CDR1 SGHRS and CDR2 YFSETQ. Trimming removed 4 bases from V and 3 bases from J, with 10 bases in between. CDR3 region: CASSPAGDTEAFF. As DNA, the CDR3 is TGCGCCAGCAGCCCCGCGGGCGACACTGAAGCTTTCTTT.

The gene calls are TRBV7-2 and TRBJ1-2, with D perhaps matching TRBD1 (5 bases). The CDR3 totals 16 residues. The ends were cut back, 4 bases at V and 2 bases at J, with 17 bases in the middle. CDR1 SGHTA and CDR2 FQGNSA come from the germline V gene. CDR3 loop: CASSSSLGGVNYGYTF. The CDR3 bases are TGTGCCAGCAGCTCCAGCCTGGGGGGGGTAAACTATGGCTACACCTTC.

This chain's CDR3 is CASSVLPGTGSSPLHF. CDR3 sequence (DNA): TGTGCCAGCAGCGTCCTTCCCGGGACAGGGAGTTCACCCCTCCACTTT. The chain uses TRBV9 and TRBJ1-6; 9 bases fit TRBD1. V lost 2 bases, J lost 9 bases, and 9 bases stayed unmatched. The CDR3 consists of 16 residues. The V gene's germline CDR1 is SGDLS and CDR2 YYNGEE.

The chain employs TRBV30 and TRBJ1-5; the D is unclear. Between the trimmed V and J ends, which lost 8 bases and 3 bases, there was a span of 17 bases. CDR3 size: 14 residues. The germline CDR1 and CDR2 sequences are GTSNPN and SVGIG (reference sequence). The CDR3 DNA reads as TGTGCCGCAACCGGGAGTCATATCAATCAGCCCCAGCATTTT. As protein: CAATGSHINQPQHF.